This is a list of T cell receptor beta chains from one sample in a study of blood T cell repertoires in COVID-19. Clones were sequenced by immunoSEQ multiplex PCR, and TCRdb holds only the in-frame ones, with some missing. Of 120,000 or so clones listed, 65% to 90% are singletons. Sequencing was carried out using peripheral blood. The origin of the receptors is a man older than 75 with active or convalescent COVID-19. Both conserved end residues are part of each CDR3. Fields, in order: CDR3 protein, CDR3 DNA, D gene, clone size, J gene, V gene. A D gene is named only where the DNA matches it firmly. The size of a clone is reported for some rows only, either as once, few or many, or as a class for expanded clones.

CASSYRTGTSGRILVEQYF,TGTGCCAGCAGTTACCGGACCGGGACTAGCGGGAGGATCTTGGTCGAGCAGTACTTC,TRBD2,-,TRBJ2-7,TRBV6-2/TRBV6-3
CASSQDIWTTNTGELFF,TGTGCCAGCAGCCAAGACATCTGGACTACGAACACCGGGGAGCTGTTTTTT,-,-,TRBJ2-2,TRBV3-1/TRBV3-2
CASSPSGVKGEKLFF,TGTGCCAGCAGCCCGAGCGGGGTAAAGGGTGAAAAACTGTTTTTT,-,-,TRBJ1-4,TRBV9
CATTGQNLYSNQPQHF,TGTGCCACAACTGGACAGAATCTATATAGCAATCAGCCCCAGCATTTT,-,-,TRBJ1-5,TRBV19
CASSAPHPLQFF,TGTGCCAGCAGCGCTCCCCACCCACTCCAGTTCTTC,-,-,TRBJ2-1,TRBV7-2
CASSLATDQPQHF,TGTGCCAGCAGCTTGGCGACAGATCAGCCCCAGCATTTT,-,once,TRBJ1-5,TRBV5-5
CAISGEPSTGELFF,TGTGCCATCAGTGGGGAGCCGAGCACCGGGGAGCTGTTTTTT,-,-,TRBJ2-2,TRBV10-3
CASRWGQGTGELFF,TGTGCCAGCCGCTGGGGCCAGGGGACCGGGGAGCTGTTTTTT,-,-,TRBJ2-2,TRBV6-5
CATSNLASGRRLVF,TGTGCCACCAGCAACTTAGCCAGCGGGAGGCGTCTAGTCTTC,TRBD2,-,TRBJ2-1,TRBV15
CASSRQGTYEQYF,TGTGCCAGCAGCCGACAGGGAACCTACGAGCAGTACTTC,TRBD1,-,TRBJ2-7,TRBV11-2
CASSPEGEGGLNYGYTF,TGTGCCAGCAGTCCAGAGGGGGAAGGGGGCCTTAACTATGGCTACACCTTC,TRBD1,-,TRBJ1-2,TRBV6-6
CASSSTARNYGYTF,TGTGCCAGCAGCTCGACAGCTAGAAACTATGGCTACACCTTC,-,-,TRBJ1-2,TRBV7-9
CASSLGGFLQFF,TGTGCCAGCAGCCTGGGAGGGTTTTTACAGTTCTTC,TRBD2,few,TRBJ2-1,TRBV5-6
CASSLAGVDEQFF,TGTGCCAGCAGCTTAGCGGGGGTGGATGAGCAGTTCTTC,TRBD2,-,TRBJ2-1,TRBV3-1/TRBV3-2
CASRTGGVSEQYF,TGTGCCAGCAGAACAGGGGGAGTAAGCGAGCAGTACTTC,TRBD1,-,TRBJ2-7,TRBV25-1
CASSEDRFYGYTF,TGTGCCAGTAGCGAGGACAGATTCTATGGCTACACCTTC,-,-,TRBJ1-2,TRBV19
CASSDRDKSSGNTIYF,TGCGCCAGCAGCGACCGGGACAAGAGCTCTGGAAACACCATATATTTT,-,once,TRBJ1-3,TRBV10-2
CATAETNQPQHF,TGTGCCACGGCGGAGACCAATCAGCCCCAGCATTTT,-,-,TRBJ1-5,TRBV24-1
CASSLARETQYF,TGCGCCAGCAGCTTGGCCAGGGAGACCCAGTACTTC,-,-,TRBJ2-5,TRBV5-1
CAISDRGQGRSEAFF,TGTGCCATCAGTGACAGGGGACAGGGACGTTCTGAAGCTTTCTTT,TRBD1,-,TRBJ1-1,TRBV10-3
CSALRQETQYF,TGCAGTGCATTGCGGCAAGAGACCCAGTACTTC,-,-,TRBJ2-5,TRBV20-1
CASSTPPAEQYF,TGTGCCAGCAGTACTCCCCCCGCCGAGCAGTACTTC,-,-,TRBJ2-7,TRBV6-2/TRBV6-3
CASSEGWPAGGGETQYF,TGTGCCAGCAGTGAAGGGTGGCCAGCGGGGGGGGGAGAGACCCAGTACTTC,TRBD2,once,TRBJ2-5,TRBV25-1
CAISEGTSEAFF,TGTGCCATCAGTGAAGGGACATCGGAAGCTTTCTTT,-,many,TRBJ1-1,TRBV10-3
CASSRLGYTF,TGTGCCAGCAGTCGCCTAGGCTACACCTTC,-,-,TRBJ1-2,TRBV28